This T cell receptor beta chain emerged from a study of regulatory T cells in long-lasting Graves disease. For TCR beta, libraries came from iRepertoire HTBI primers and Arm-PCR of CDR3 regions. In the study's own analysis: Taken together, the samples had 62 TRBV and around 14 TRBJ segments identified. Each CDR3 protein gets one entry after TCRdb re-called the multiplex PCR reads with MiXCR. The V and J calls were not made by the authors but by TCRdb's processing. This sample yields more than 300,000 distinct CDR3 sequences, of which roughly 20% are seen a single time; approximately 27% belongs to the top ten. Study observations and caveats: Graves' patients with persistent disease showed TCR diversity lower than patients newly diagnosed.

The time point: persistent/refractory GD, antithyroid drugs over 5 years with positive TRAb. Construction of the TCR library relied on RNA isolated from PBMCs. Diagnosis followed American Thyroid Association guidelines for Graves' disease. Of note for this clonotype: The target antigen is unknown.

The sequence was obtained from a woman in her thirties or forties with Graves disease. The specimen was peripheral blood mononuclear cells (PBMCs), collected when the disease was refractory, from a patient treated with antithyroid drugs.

The CDR3 sequence: CASSLEGLTNSPLHF. CDR3 bases: TGTGCCAGCAGCTTGGAGGGTCTAACTAATTCACCCCTCCACTTT. The chain is built from TRBV5-5 and TRBJ1-6; no firm D call. Looked up from germline, CDR1 is SGHKS and CDR2 is YYEKEE (reference sequence). Deletions cut 0 bases from V and 6 bases from J, with 10 bases between. CDR3 length equals 15 residues.